The source of this T cell receptor beta chain is a study of vaccination effects on CD4 cells after COVID-19. Turning to the study itself: A median of 72 days separated the second dose and sampling.

After less than twelve days in culture, the CD4+ T cells were isolated. Vaccine administered to participants consisted of two doses of either BNT162b2 or mRNA-1273. Study-wide results and caveats: Cross-reaction with common cold coronaviruses was seen in only 1 of 255 vaccine-induced clones from healthy vaccinees.

By share of the sample, this clone is medium-sized (0.01 to 0.1%). Its antigen remains unidentified. There are 16 residues in the CDR3. Germline V gene sequence: CDR1 SGHRS, CDR2 YFSETQ. V lost 0 bases, J lost 1 base, and 11 bases lay in between. Sequencing was performed with immunoSEQ multiplex PCR; in TCRdb, only in-frame clones are kept and a portion is missing. The sample lists around 50,000 clones; less than 85% were seen once. This clonotype was obtained from a human donor who received a COVID-19 vaccine. The V and J genes are TRBV5-1 and TRBJ1-3; D is unclear. Source: CD4+ T cells from PBMCs cultured without peptide, taken after COVID-19 vaccination. Here the CDR3 DNA reads TGCGCCAGCAGCTTGGCATCCCGGTTTTCTGGAAACACCATATATTTT. Translation: CASSLASRFSGNTIYF.